This T cell receptor beta chain was profiled in a study of identical twins. General study findings and limits: The study drew conclusions from cross-sectional statistical analysis, not from following the same donors. Whereas memory repertoires showed no such difference, abundant cord blood beta clonotypes carried fewer insertions. Invariant MAIT and iNKT cells may have partly biased zero-insertion analyses.

Comment on this clonotype: Its antigen remains unknown.

cDNA molecules carried unique molecular identifiers, and template switching added a universal primer site. TCRdb passed the 5' RACE reads through MiXCR, listing each CDR3 protein once. Of 700,000 to 950,000 distinct CDR3 sequences in the sample, roughly an eighth are singletons; the top ten hold about 1.5%. V lost 3 bases and J 2 bases, leaving 15 bases between the germline ends. This CDR3 has 15 amino acids. Germline CDR1 reads SGDLS; CDR2 reads YYNGEE. These records were also assigned to another study, of yellow fever vaccine responses in identical twins.

This receptor was obtained from a woman under 30 in good health. The gene calls are TRBV9 and TRBJ2-7; D might be TRBD2 (7 bases). Sample: PBMCs. CDR3 coding DNA: TGTGCCAGCAGCGCCGCCGGGGGGCTAACCTACGAGCAGTACTTC. Amino acids: CASSAAGGLTYEQYF.